These 20 T cell receptor beta chains came from one sample sequenced in a study of OX40 agonist ivuxolimab in advanced cancers. Sequenced by immunoSEQ multiplex PCR; TCRdb stores in-frame clones only, minus some. The profile shows roughly 100,000 clones, approximately 90% of them singletons. Sequenced here: CD4+ or CD8+ T cells sorted from blood, sampled in a trial of the OX40 agonist ivuxolimab. The source is an adult with an advanced solid tumor such as melanoma, head and neck, liver or kidney cancer.

The genes are TRBV11-3 and TRBJ2-7; 9 positions agree with TRBD1. V shed 5 bases and J 2 bases; nucleotides not matched to a gene: 7. CDR1 is SGHNT and CDR2 is YENEEA in the germline V gene. This CDR3 has 15 amino acids. Here the CDR3 reads CASSRQDRGTYEQYF. The CDR3 region has the DNA TGTGCCAGCAGCCGACAGGACAGGGGCACCTACGAGCAGTACTTC.

With regard to this clone: Just one base apart from a much larger clone, this may be a read error. The V and J genes are TRBV7-6 and TRBJ2-5; D unresolved. This CDR3 is built from 13 residues. Germline-derived CDR1 and CDR2 are SGHVS and FNYEAQ. As DNA, the CDR3 is TGTGCCAGCAGCCCGCTTGTTGGAGAGGCCCAGTACTTC. It yields the protein CASSPLVGEAQYF.

V is TRBV5-1 and J is TRBJ1-4; a possible D gene is TRBD1 (6 bases). The V gene's germline CDR1 is SGHRS and CDR2 YFSETQ. V shed 2 bases and J shed 6 bases, with 11 bases lying between them. The CDR3 runs 14 residues. The CDR3 spells CASSFGGADEKLFF. As DNA, the CDR3 is TGCGCCAGCAGCTTCGGGGGCGCAGATGAAAAACTGTTTTTT.

The CDR3 DNA sequence: TGTGCCAGCAGTTACTCGAGGGACCTATATTCCACCATATATTTT. This encodes CASSYSRDLYSTIYF. The chain uses TRBV6-5 and TRBJ1-3; D may be TRBD1 (5 bases). V dropped 0 bases and J dropped 9 bases, with 15 bases sitting between them. The CDR3 is made up of 15 amino acids. Germline CDR1 and CDR2: MNHEY and SVGAGI.

Here the CDR3 DNA reads TGTGCCAGCTCACCGGAGGCTAACTATGGCTACACCTTC. It codes for CASSPEANYGYTF. This chain joins TRBV18 and TRBJ1-2; D remains ambiguous. The CDR3 is 13 amino acids. Between the trimmed V and J ends, which lost 3 bases and 0 bases, there was a span of 5 bases. Germline CDR1 KGHSH, CDR2 LQKENI.

CDR3 protein: CASSPMSASNTEAFF. The DNA of the CDR3 is TGTGCCAGCAGCCCGATGTCCGCCTCAAACACTGAAGCTTTCTTT. J is TRBJ1-1 and V is TRBV7-2; D gene ambiguous. CDR3 size: 15 residues. The V and J ends lost 5 bases and 2 bases respectively, with 15 bases between them. Germline V lookup: CDR1 SGHTA, CDR2 FQGNSA. The complete variable domain, with remaining parts taken from reference TRBV7-2 and TRBJ1-1, reads GAGVSQSPSNKVTEKGKDVELRCDPISGHTALYWYRQSLGQGLEFLIYFQGNSAPDKSGLPSDRFSAERTGGSVSTLTIQRTQQEDSAVYLCASSPMSASNTEAFFGQGTRLTVV.

The chain carries TRBV7-9 and TRBJ2-1, with 7 bases aligning to TRBD1. The germline V gene has CDR1 SEHNR and CDR2 FQNEAQ (reference sequence). This CDR3 is 13 amino acids long. V trimming: 6 bases; J trimming: 3 bases; junction bases outside the gene matches: 2. CDR3 bases: TGTGCCAGCAGAAGGACAGGCTACAATGAGCAGTTCTTC. This codes for CASRRTGYNEQFF.

The chain joins TRBV6-5 to TRBJ2-7; D might be TRBD2 (5 bases). The CDR3 has 12 residues. The germline V gene has CDR1 MNHEY and CDR2 SVGAGI. V was trimmed by 2 bases and J by 7 bases, leaving 9 bases between them. The CDR3 sequence is CASSYEGMEQYF. The CDR3 DNA is TGTGCCAGCAGTTACGAGGGAATGGAGCAGTACTTC.

V gene TRBV10-3 combines with J gene TRBJ1-1; tentative D call: TRBD1 (5 bases). V lost 6 bases to trimming and J lost 1 base, with 21 bases between them. There are 17 residues in the CDR3. The V gene's germline CDR1 is ENHRY and CDR2 SYGVKD. The CDR3 protein is CAISGGDRQTSNTEAFF. The CDR3, as DNA: TGTGCCATCAGCGGGGGGGATAGACAGACCTCGAACACTGAAGCTTTCTTT.

CDR3 DNA sequence: TGTGCCAGCAGCTTATGGGCCGGGACTAGCAATCAGCCCCAGCATTTT. Translating it yields CASSLWAGTSNQPQHF. The V gene is TRBV5-6, the J gene TRBJ1-5; a weak D match, TRBD1 (5 bases). This CDR3 contains 16 residues. V shed 2 bases and J shed 0 bases, with 12 bases lying between them. Germline assignment: CDR1 SGHDT and CDR2 YYEEEE.

This sequence joins TRBV7-2 and TRBJ1-5; tentatively, D is TRBD1 (6 bases). Deletions cut 4 bases from V and 7 bases from J, with 14 bases between. The CDR3 runs to 14 residues. Germline assignment: CDR1 SGHTA and CDR2 FQGNSA. The CDR3 sequence is CASSSDSRVQPQHF. DNA of the CDR3: TGTGCCAGCAGCTCGGACAGCCGTGTACAGCCCCAGCATTTT. The complete variable domain, with remaining parts taken from reference TRBV7-2 and TRBJ1-5, reads GAGVSQSPSNKVTEKGKDVELRCDPISGHTALYWYRQSLGQGLEFLIYFQGNSAPDKSGLPSDRFSAERTGGSVSTLTIQRTQQEDSAVYLCASSSDSRVQPQHFGDGTRLSIL.

The chain uses TRBV15 and TRBJ1-1; D is unresolved. The V and J ends lost 0 bases and 1 base respectively, with 9 bases between them. The CDR3 extends over 15 amino acids. CDR1 LNHNV and CDR2 YYDKDF come from the germline V gene (reference sequence). The CDR3 region is CATSREDGGNTEAFF. The CDR3 DNA reads as TGTGCCACCAGCAGAGAGGACGGAGGGAACACTGAAGCTTTCTTT.

This clone has just one count. The chain carries TRBV7-3 and TRBJ2-1; no reliable D call. Per the germline V gene, CDR1 is SGHTA and CDR2 is FQGTGA. This CDR3 region has 14 residues. V was clipped by 2 bases and J by 4 bases, with 9 bases between them. The CDR3 coding sequence is TGTGCCAGCAGCTTAGGCCAGGAGTACAATGAGCAGTTCTTC. As protein: CASSLGQEYNEQFF. Combining the CDR3 with reference TRBV7-3 and TRBJ2-1 gives the whole variable domain GAGVSQTPSNKVTEKGKYVELRCDPISGHTALYWYRQSLGQGPEFLIYFQGTGAADDSGLPNDRFFAVRPEGSVSTLKIQRTERGDSAVYLCASSLGQEYNEQFFGPGTRLTVL.

The gene calls are TRBV7-9 and TRBJ1-2; 7 bases line up with TRBD1. This CDR3 comprises 13 residues. CDR1 is SEHNR and CDR2 is FQNEAQ in the germline V gene (reference sequence). Trimming took 1 base from V and 9 from J; bases not matched to a gene: 5. The CDR3 DNA sequence: TGTGCCAGCAGCTTAGGACAGGGAGAACGCTACACCTTC. Translation: CASSLGQGERYTF.

V and J are TRBV11-2 and TRBJ1-4; D ambiguous. The CDR3 is 14 residues long. CDR1 and CDR2 from the germline V gene are SGHAT and FQNNGV. The germline V and J ends were trimmed by 5 bases and 4 bases, with 11 bases remaining between them. CDR3 in amino acids: CASSPRRLNEKLFF. The DNA of the CDR3 is TGTGCCAGCAGCCCCCGACGGCTTAATGAAAAACTGTTTTTT.

This chain joins TRBV6-6 and TRBJ2-7, with TRBD1 matching 8 bases. CDR1 is MNHNY, CDR2 SVGAGI, per germline (reference sequence). CDR3 size: 15 residues. With V trimmed by 6 bases and J by 0 bases, 7 bases remained unmatched. As DNA, the CDR3 is TGTGCCAGCAGCCGACAGGGGACCCTCTCCTACGAGCAGTACTTC. This gives the protein CASSRQGTLSYEQYF.

About this clone: Germline is not matched at one junction end, which may reflect a read error. DNA for the CDR3: TGTGCCAGCAGCTTACCATCGAGTCAGGTTTTC. Amino acids: CASSLPSSQVF. The rearrangement uses TRBV7-9 and TRBJ1-2; D uncertain. The CDR3 totals 11 residues. CDR1 and CDR2 from the germline V gene are SEHNR and FQNEAQ (reference sequence).

The chain has TRBV4-2 and TRBJ2-7; perhaps TRBD2 as D (6 bases). Trimming removed 1 base from V and 5 bases from J, with 12 bases in between. This CDR3 spans 14 amino acids. Germline loops: CDR1 LGHNA, CDR2 YNFKEQ. In DNA form, the CDR3 reads TGTGCCAGCAGCCAAGCGGGAGCTATCAACGAGCAGTACTTC. Residues: CASSQAGAINEQYF.

V usage is TRBV28 and J usage is TRBJ1-5; 7 positions match TRBD1. With V trimmed by 5 bases and J by 7 bases, 11 bases remained unmatched. The CDR3 sequence is 15 residues long. From germline, CDR1 is MDHEN and CDR2 SYDVKM. For the CDR3, the DNA is TGTGCCAGCAGTCCTACCTGGACAGGCCCCCAGCCCCAGCATTTT. This encodes CASSPTWTGPQPQHF. The whole variable domain, filled in from reference TRBV28 and TRBJ1-5, reads DVKVTQSSRYLVKRTGEKVFLECVQDMDHENMFWYRQDPGLGLRLIYFSYDVKMKEKGDIPEGYSVSREKKERFSLILESASTNQTSMYLCASSPTWTGPQPQHFGDGTRLSIL.

The V and J genes are TRBV4-3 and TRBJ2-1; 11 bases align to TRBD2. Germline trimming cut 2 bases from V and 6 bases from J; bases unmatched to any gene: 6. Germline V gene lookup returns CDR1 LGHNA and CDR2 YSLEER. This CDR3 has 16 amino acids. The CDR3: CASSQIGTSGVNEQFF. CDR3 DNA: TGCGCCAGCAGCCAAATCGGGACTAGCGGAGTCAATGAGCAGTTCTTC.